This TCR beta chain was captured in a study of early T cells in non-severe SARS-CoV-2 infection. V dropped 5 bases and J dropped 10; count of bases not matched to a gene: 8. The length of the CDR3 is 13 residues. Germline loops: CDR1 SGHTA, CDR2 FQGNSA. The TCR library protocol was used to attach unique molecular identifiers. These identifiers were attached to individual cDNA molecules. TCRdb re-analysed the 5' RACE reads in MiXCR, keeping a single row per CDR3 protein. Of over 80,000 distinct CDR3 sequences listed, approximately 12% are singletons. Sequencing was performed on whole blood, taken at baseline. The chain carries TRBV7-2 and TRBJ2-1; TRBD2 agrees at 7 bases. This clonotype was obtained from an adult who was a healthcare worker with PCR-confirmed SARS-CoV-2 infection or an uninfected control (not recorded which). The CDR3 sequence is CASSPRAGVEQFF. The CDR3 DNA is TGTGCCAGCAGCCCACGGGCGGGAGTGGAGCAGTTCTTC. Variable domain in full (rest from reference TRBV7-2 and TRBJ2-1): GAGVSQSPSNKVTEKGKDVELRCDPISGHTALYWYRQSLGQGLEFLIYFQGNSAPDKSGLPSDRFSAERTGGSVSTLTIQRTQQEDSAVYLCASSPRAGVEQFFGPGTRLTVL.